The next 14 T cell receptor beta chains were all read from a single sample in a study of beta chain features in type 1 diabetes. Sequenced material consisted of expressed TCRB transcripts (all of the isolated RNA was reverse transcribed). Profiling relied on immunoSEQ multiplex PCR, and the TCRdb table lists in-frame clones only, not all of them. Counted here are 200,000 to 300,000 clones, 14% occurring once; the ten biggest clones make up more than 0.02%. The specimen sequenced was naive CD4+ T cells from blood. The receptors stem from a woman aged 40 to 50 in good health.

This clone has a handful of counts. The chain is built from TRBV5-1 and TRBJ2-3; 9 bases map to TRBD2. Trimming took 0 bases from V and 3 from J; bases not matched to a gene: 5. Germline-derived CDR1 and CDR2 are SGHRS and YFSETQ. The CDR3 length is 16 residues. Here the CDR3 reads CASSLDPRGGTDTQYF. DNA of the CDR3: TGCGCCAGCAGCTTGGATCCGCGGGGGGGAACAGATACGCAGTATTTT. Supplemented by reference TRBV5-1 and TRBJ2-3, the full variable domain reads KAGVTQTPRYLIKTRGQQVTLSCSPISGHRSVSWYQQTPGQGLQFLFEYFSETQRNKGNFPGRFSGRQFSNSRSEMNVSTLELGDSALYLCASSLDPRGGTDTQYFGPGTRLTVL.

This clone has more than one count but fewer than ten. The chain uses TRBV7-6 and TRBJ2-3; 9 nucleotides line up with TRBD2. The CDR3 totals 17 residues. The junction had 15 bases not matched to a gene; V was cut back by 5 bases and J by 6 bases. Germline CDR1 SGHVS, CDR2 FNYEAQ. CDR3 DNA sequence: TGTGCCAGCAGCAAGCGGGGTGGGACTAGCCTTTTCGATACGCAGTATTTT. Its protein is CASSKRGGTSLFDTQYF.

The chain combines TRBV18 with TRBJ2-7, with TRBD1 as a possible D gene (7 bases). The CDR3 has 18 residues. CDR1 and CDR2 (germline): KGHSH, LQKENI. Trimming removed 1 base at V and 4 bases at J, with 23 bases between. The CDR3 DNA sequence: TGTGCCAGCTCACCACTTGGAGGGGGCGCTACGATCTTGTACGAGCAGTACTTC. This sequence encodes CASSPLGGGATILYEQYF.

This clone has only a few counts. This chain links TRBV7-2 with TRBJ1-5; no clear D. Looked up from germline, CDR1 is SGHTA and CDR2 is FQGNSA. This CDR3 has 15 amino acids. V shed 1 base and J shed 0 bases, with 7 bases lying between them. The CDR3 protein is CASSLEAVSNQPQHF. The CDR3 DNA is TGTGCCAGCAGCTTAGAGGCGGTTAGCAATCAGCCCCAGCATTTT.

This clone was seen more than once but under ten times. This chain connects TRBV29-1 to TRBJ1-2; 7 bases align to TRBD1. Germline loops: CDR1 SQVTM, CDR2 ANQGSEA. The CDR3 loop spans 12 amino acids. Losses at the gene ends were 7 bases for V and 4 bases for J; bases not matched to a gene: 6. CDR3 in amino acids: CSAAQGLYGYTF. The CDR3, as DNA: TGCAGCGCGGCACAGGGGCTCTATGGCTACACCTTC. The complete variable domain, with remaining parts taken from reference TRBV29-1 and TRBJ1-2, reads SAVISQKPSRDICQRGTSLTIQCQVDSQVTMMFWYRQQPGQSLTLIATANQGSEATYESGFVIDKFPISRPNLTFSTLTVSNMSPEDSSIYLCSAAQGLYGYTFGSGTRLTVV.

Only a few counts were recorded for this clone. CDR3 amino acids: CASSLGGRAETQYF. CDR3 in DNA: TGTGCCAGCAGCTTAGGCGGCCGAGCGGAGACCCAGTACTTC. The gene calls are TRBV7-6 and TRBJ2-5; D not resolved. CDR3 size: 14 residues. Trimming removed 1 base from V and 5 bases from J, with 11 bases in between. CDR1 is SGHVS and CDR2 is FNYEAQ in the germline V gene.

This clone was detected only a few times. This chain joins TRBV5-1 and TRBJ1-2; TRBD1 agrees at 10 bases. Germline-derived CDR1 and CDR2 are SGHRS and YFSETQ. V was pared by 2 bases and J by 7 bases, with 5 bases of the junction left unmatched. This CDR3 is 14 amino acids long. CDR3 bases: TGCGCCAGCAGCTTTCTGACAGGGGGCCTTGGCTACACCTTC. Translating gives CASSFLTGGLGYTF.

This rearrangement joins TRBV10-3 to TRBJ1-2; D remains unclear. The V end lost 0 bases, the J end lost 5 bases, and 22 bases lay between the germline ends. Germline V gene lookup returns CDR1 ENHRY and CDR2 SYGVKD. This CDR3 spans 18 amino acids. CDR3 sequence: CAISESTERANSLYGYTF. The CDR3 DNA reads as TGTGCCATCAGTGAGTCGACTGAGAGAGCCAATTCCCTTTATGGCTACACCTTC.

This clone showed up just a few times. The CDR3 protein is CASSNRGNYGYTF. CDR3 DNA: TGTGCCAGCAGTAACCGGGGTAACTATGGCTACACCTTC. The genes are TRBV5-4 and TRBJ1-2; no reliable D call. The germline CDR1 and CDR2 sequences are SGHNT and YYREEE (reference sequence). V was pared by 5 bases and J by 1 base, with 9 bases between. CDR3 size: 13 residues.

This clone was counted between two and nine times. V usage is TRBV5-6 and J usage is TRBJ2-6; 9 nucleotides agree with TRBD2. The V segment lost 4 bases and the J segment 4 bases; nucleotides outside the gene matches: 6. Germline CDR1 is SGHDT and CDR2 is YYEEEE. This CDR3 has 16 residues. Written as DNA, the CDR3 is TGTGCCAGCAGCCAGCGGGGGGTAGCGGGGGCCAACGTCCTGACTTTC. It specifies CASSQRGVAGANVLTF.

This clone was counted between two and nine times. V and J are TRBV18 and TRBJ1-4, with 9 positions matching TRBD1. Looked up from germline, CDR1 is KGHSH and CDR2 is LQKENI. J gave up 4 bases and V 3 bases, and 3 bases lay outside the gene matches. This CDR3 has 15 amino acids. The CDR3 protein is CASSPAGQGNEKLFF. CDR3 DNA: TGTGCCAGCTCACCCGCGGGACAGGGTAATGAAAAACTGTTTTTT.

The table lists this clone with a few counts. The V and J genes are TRBV6-4 and TRBJ2-1; D remains ambiguous. CDR3 length equals 13 residues. The V gene lost 4 bases and the J gene lost 3 bases, with 7 bases spanning the gap. Germline assignment: CDR1 MRHNA and CDR2 SNTAGT. The CDR3 region is CASSVDFYNEQFF. In DNA, the CDR3 is TGTGCCAGCAGTGTAGATTTCTACAATGAGCAGTTCTTC.

This clone was recorded a few times. V gene TRBV7-2 combines with J gene TRBJ1-2; 8 nucleotides line up with TRBD1. V lost 5 bases to trimming and J lost 4 bases; unmatched junction nucleotides: 6. Germline V CDR1 and CDR2: SGHTA, FQGNSA. This CDR3 has 14 residues. The CDR3 loop is CASSAWTGSYGYTF. DNA for the CDR3: TGTGCCAGCAGCGCTTGGACAGGGAGCTATGGCTACACCTTC.

This clone was picked up a small number of times. The rearrangement uses TRBV10-2 and TRBJ2-2; D perhaps matches TRBD2 (7 bases). Germline V gives CDR1 WSHSY, CDR2 SAAADI. V was trimmed by 6 bases and J by 7 bases, leaving 18 bases between them. This CDR3 is 15 amino acids long. The CDR3 region has the DNA TGCGCCAGCAGGGGTGGGGGGGCCTGGGGCGGGGAGCTGTTTTTT. Its protein product is CASRGGGAWGGELFF.